This T cell receptor beta chain was recorded in a study of blood T cell repertoires in COVID-19. Study overall: COVID-19 samples from acute and convalescent phases originated in the United States, Italy and Spain. Sample material is recorded as cDNA or gDNA derived from T cells, B-cell-depleted T cells, or PBMCs.

V shed 0 bases and J shed 0 bases, with 8 bases lying between them. CDR1 SGHNT and CDR2 YYREEE come from the germline V gene (reference sequence). There are 15 residues in the CDR3. Authors' processing steps: Reference gene primers were amplified, and this amplification served to estimate nucleated cell counts. The method was immunoSEQ multiplex PCR; TCRdb's version includes in-frame clones alone and lacks a portion of them. The V and J calls and clone size come from that table; D and trimming were worked out from the DNA. The repertoire has just under 150,000 clones, over 65% of them found once; the top ten carry about 5%. On this clone itself: This CDR3 is also generated by other DNA sequences in the sample.

The source material was peripheral blood. This rearrangement joins TRBV5-4 to TRBJ2-3; perhaps TRBD2 as D (6 bases). This TCR came from a human donor in a cohort sampled during active COVID-19. CDR3 region: CASSLGGESTDTQYF. The CDR3 DNA reads as TGTGCCAGCAGCTTGGGGGGGGAGAGCACAGATACGCAGTATTTT.